The 16 T cell receptor beta chains reported below all come from one sample, sequenced in a study of blood T cell repertoires in COVID-19. The data were produced by immunoSEQ multiplex PCR, yet TCRdb's version contains in-frame clones alone and is incomplete. The sample includes a few hundred thousand clones, roughly 86% of them seen just once. The material sequenced was peripheral blood. These receptors were obtained from a woman aged 30 to 39 with COVID-19, enrolled during active disease.

This sequence joins TRBV30 and TRBJ2-5; D is perhaps TRBD2 (7 bases). The CDR3 length is 12 residues. V was trimmed by 1 base and J by 7 bases, leaving 10 bases between them. Germline CDR1 reads GTSNPN; CDR2 reads SVGIG (reference sequence). The CDR3 coding sequence is TGTGCCTGGAGTGCGGGGGGCGTGACCCAGTACTTC. It translates to CAWSAGGVTQYF.

The chain has TRBV7-8 and TRBJ2-7, with TRBD1 matching over 7 bases. V dropped 5 bases and J dropped 2; count of bases not matched to a gene: 6. The CDR3 is made up of 14 amino acids. Looked up from germline, CDR1 is SGHVS and CDR2 is FQNEAQ. The CDR3 here is CASSLTGITYEQYF. The DNA for the CDR3 is TGTGCCAGCAGCCTGACAGGGATTACCTACGAGCAGTACTTC.

The chain couples TRBV21-1 to TRBJ1-5. TRBV21-1 is listed as a pseudogene. The CDR3 covers 15 residues. CDR3: CASSTVRLKNQPQHF. The DNA of the CDR3 is TGTGCCAGCAGCACCGTTAGACTCAAAAATCAGCCCCAGCATTTT.

This clone was detected once. The chain has TRBV6-1 and TRBJ2-3; D is uncertain. This CDR3 has 16 amino acids. Germline loops: CDR1 MNHNS, CDR2 SASEGT. Trimming took off 2 bases at V and 2 bases at J, with 14 bases between the two ends. Here the CDR3 DNA reads TGTGCCAGCAGTGAATATAGTGTACAGCCCACAGATACGCAGTATTTT. Translation gives CASSEYSVQPTDTQYF.

This chain joins TRBV4-3 and TRBJ1-1; TRBD1 is a possible D gene (6 bases). V lost 3 bases and J 0 bases, leaving 14 bases between the germline ends. Germline lookup yields CDR1 LGHNA and CDR2 YSLEER. There are 16 residues in the CDR3. CDR3 nucleotide sequence: TGCGCCAGCAGCCAGGGGGCCGGGACGATGAACACTGAAGCTTTCTTT. Encoded protein: CASSQGAGTMNTEAFF.

This sequence joins TRBV3-1 (or the pseudogene TRBV3-2) and TRBJ1-6; tentatively, D is TRBD1 (5 bases). Germline CDR1 and CDR2: LGHDT and YNNKEL (reference sequence). Trimming cost V 5 bases and J 7 bases, with 15 bases left between them. The length of the CDR3 is 15 residues. DNA of the CDR3: TGTGCCAGCAGCACTATAGACAGTTACAATTCACCCCTCCACTTT. It yields the protein CASSTIDSYNSPLHF.

This chain links TRBV4-1 with TRBJ2-2; 8 bases match TRBD2. The CDR3 consists of 15 residues. Trimming removed 3 bases from V and 4 bases from J; junction bases left unmatched: 4. Germline V lookup: CDR1 MGHRA, CDR2 YSYEKL. CDR3 DNA: TGCGCCAGCAGCCATCCGGGACTAGGCACCGGGGAGCTGTTTTTT. It translates to CASSHPGLGTGELFF.

The chain uses TRBV7-3 and TRBJ1-2; D unclear. V was clipped by 2 bases and J by 8 bases, with 12 bases between them. This CDR3 comprises 13 residues. Germline V gene data show CDR1 as SGHTA and CDR2 as FQGTGA. CDR3 region: CASSLRARVGYTF. The CDR3 nucleotides are TGTGCCAGCAGCTTACGTGCCCGCGTAGGCTACACCTTC.

The chain is built from TRBV5-1 and TRBJ1-1, with D uncertain. This CDR3 contains 13 residues. Germline V gene lookup returns CDR1 SGHRS and CDR2 YFSETQ. V lost 6 bases to trimming and J lost 2 bases, with 11 bases between them. The CDR3 DNA sequence: TGCGCCAGCAACTCAACAGTCAACACTGAAGCTTTCTTT. This gives the protein CASNSTVNTEAFF.

The chain combines TRBV28 with TRBJ1-4, with D maybe TRBD1 (6 bases). The V gene lost 8 bases and the J gene lost 3 bases, with 13 bases spanning the gap. CDR3 length equals 14 residues. Germline V gene lookup returns CDR1 MDHEN and CDR2 SYDVKM. The CDR3 region is CASGRGAANEKLFF. The DNA of the CDR3 is TGTGCCAGCGGCCGGGGGGCGGCTAATGAAAAACTGTTTTTT.

V usage is TRBV29-1 and J usage is TRBJ2-2, with 15 bases identical to TRBD2. Losses at the gene ends were 4 bases for V and 5 bases for J; bases not matched to a gene: 8. The germline gives CDR1 SQVTM, CDR2 ANQGSEA. The CDR3 is 17 residues long. The CDR3 reads CSVAGLAGGSGTGELFF. CDR3 DNA sequence: TGCAGCGTTGCGGGACTAGCGGGAGGCTCAGGGACCGGGGAGCTGTTTTTT.

The chain couples TRBV12-3 or TRBV12-4 to TRBJ2-7, with D unresolved. This CDR3 contains 11 residues. The V end was cut by 6 bases, the J end by 6 bases, with 9 bases between. CDR3 sequence: CASRRAREQYF. CDR3 bases: TGTGCCAGCAGACGAGCTCGCGAGCAGTACTTC.

V is TRBV5-1 and J is TRBJ2-7, with 7 bases that match TRBD1. In germline, CDR1 is SGHRS, CDR2 YFSETQ. Germline trimming cut 4 bases from V and 6 bases from J; bases unmatched to any gene: 13. The CDR3 is 15 residues long. CDR3 residues: CASSTRQGASLEQYF. As DNA, the CDR3 is TGCGCCAGCAGCACCCGACAGGGAGCATCGCTCGAGCAGTACTTC. Combining the CDR3 with reference TRBV5-1 and TRBJ2-7 gives the whole variable domain KAGVTQTPRYLIKTRGQQVTLSCSPISGHRSVSWYQQTPGQGLQFLFEYFSETQRNKGNFPGRFSGRQFSNSRSEMNVSTLELGDSALYLCASSTRQGASLEQYFGPGTRLTVT.

V gene TRBV5-6 combines with J gene TRBJ2-7; possible D gene TRBD2, 5 bases. The V gene's germline CDR1 is SGHDT and CDR2 YYEEEE. Trimming stripped 1 base from V and 2 bases from J, with 10 bases between. CDR3 length: 14 amino acids. The CDR3 coding sequence is TGTGCCAGCAGCTTGCACGGGGATACCTACGAGCAGTACTTC. Protein: CASSLHGDTYEQYF.

The V call is TRBV29-1, the J call TRBJ1-4; D unclear. The V and J ends lost 6 bases and 0 bases respectively, with 11 bases between them. Germline V gives CDR1 SQVTM, CDR2 ANQGSEA. This CDR3 has 14 amino acids. This CDR3 is CSVAGLSTNEKLFF. CDR3 DNA: TGCAGCGTCGCAGGACTGTCAACTAATGAAAAACTGTTTTTT.

The chain combines TRBV19 with TRBJ2-5; perhaps TRBD1 as D (5 bases). CDR1 and CDR2 from the germline V gene are LNHDA and SQIVND (reference sequence). V lost 5 bases to trimming and J lost 1 base, with 14 bases between them. The CDR3 contains 15 residues. The CDR3: CASSLTWTSQETQYF. In DNA form, the CDR3 reads TGTGCCAGTAGTCTAACTTGGACATCCCAAGAGACCCAGTACTTC. Looking up the rest from reference TRBV19 and TRBJ2-5 gives the full variable domain: DGGITQSPKYLFRKEGQNVTLSCEQNLNHDAMYWYRQDPGQGLRLIYYSQIVNDFQKGDIAEGYSVSREKKESFPLTVTSAQKNPTAFYLCASSLTWTSQETQYFGPGTRLLVL.